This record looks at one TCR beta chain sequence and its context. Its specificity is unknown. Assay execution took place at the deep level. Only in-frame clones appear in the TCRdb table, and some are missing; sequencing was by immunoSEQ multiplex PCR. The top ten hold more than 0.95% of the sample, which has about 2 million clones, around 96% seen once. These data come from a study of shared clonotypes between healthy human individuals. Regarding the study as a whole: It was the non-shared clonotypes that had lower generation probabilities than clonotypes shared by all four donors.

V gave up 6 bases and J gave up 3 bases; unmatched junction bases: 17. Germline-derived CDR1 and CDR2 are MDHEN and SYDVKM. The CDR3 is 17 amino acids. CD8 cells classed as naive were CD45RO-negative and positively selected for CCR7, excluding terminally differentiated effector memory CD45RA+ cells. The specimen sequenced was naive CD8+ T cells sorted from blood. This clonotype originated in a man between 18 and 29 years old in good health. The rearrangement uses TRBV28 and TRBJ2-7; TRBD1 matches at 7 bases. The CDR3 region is CASSLLTGAEADYEQYF. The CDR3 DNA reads TGTGCCAGCAGCCTCTTAACAGGGGCGGAAGCAGACTACGAGCAGTACTTC.